The T cell receptor beta chain under discussion was sequenced for a study of post-analysis software for immune sequencing data. Study-level information: Relapsing-remitting, secondary progressive and progressive-relapsing multiple sclerosis were all included among the disease courses.

Unique molecular identifiers had been added to the TCR beta cDNA libraries. It was from roughly 1 to 10 million T cells that 450,000 to 550,000 cDNA molecules came. Via MiXCR, TCRdb re-called the PCR reads, giving one row per CDR3 protein. This sample has some 690,000 distinct CDR3 sequences, with around 64% found just once. CDR1 and CDR2 from the germline V gene are SEHNR and FQNEAQ (reference sequence). V lost 0 bases and J 3 bases, leaving 12 bases between the germline ends. This CDR3 has 15 amino acids. The study's findings and limits: Versus controls, multiple sclerosis patients showed significantly lower diversity (normalized Chao1). There were a few TRBV segments more frequent in patients than controls, and TRBV5-6, TRBV5-1 and TRBV20-1 were among them.

This clonotype showed up just a few times. What it binds is not known. Sequenced sample: blood. J is TRBJ2-7 and V is TRBV7-9; D might be TRBD1 or TRBD2, each matching 6 bases. This TCR came from a girl aged 2 to 9 with multiple sclerosis. The CDR3 DNA follows: TGTGCCAGCAGCTTAGCGCGAGGGGGAGGCTACGAGCAGTACTTC. This gives the protein CASSLARGGGYEQYF.